The T cell receptor beta chain under discussion was sequenced for a study of blood T cell repertoires in COVID-19. The wider study: From the United States, Italy and Spain came samples of acute and convalescent COVID-19. PBMCs, B-cell-depleted T cells, or T cells provided the cDNA or gDNA that made up the material.

How the authors handled the data: Amplification with reference gene primers provided the estimates of nucleated cell counts. Some clones are missing from TCRdb's copy, which holds only in-frame ones; the method was immunoSEQ multiplex PCR. V and J calls and clone size are given by that table; D and trimming were obtained from the DNA. The table shows some 110,000 clones, with around nine tenths occurring only once. The V gene lost 4 bases and the J gene lost 5 bases, with 19 bases spanning the gap. The CDR3 runs 15 residues. Germline-derived CDR1 and CDR2 are SGDLS and YYNGEE. The receptor's source is a human donor in a cohort sampled during active COVID-19. This chain uses TRBV9 with TRBJ2-7; D may be TRBD1 (6 bases). The sample consisted of peripheral blood. In DNA, the CDR3 is TGTGCCAGCAGCCCCCGAGGAAGGGGGTCCCACGAGCAGTACTTC. Amino acid sequence: CASSPRGRGSHEQYF.